A selection of T cell receptor beta chains follows, all from one sample in a study of blood T cells in healthy people across ages. TCRdb re-derived calls from the 5' RACE reads in MiXCR, one entry per CDR3 protein. The table lists fewer than 2 million distinct CDR3 sequences, about 39% of them singletons. Sequencing was carried out using blood. These receptors all stem from a human donor in good health. Each CDR3 is given with its conserved first and last residue. The D gene is left open where the match is weak. Where a row states a size, it is once, few, many or the class of an expanded clone; other rows omit it.

.	TRBJ2-5	.	TRBV9	CASSTSGETQYF	TGTGCCAGCAGCACCAGCGGGGAGACCCAGTACTTC
TRBD1	TRBJ2-7	.	TRBV4-1	CASSHPGTGYEQYF	TGCGCCAGCAGCCACCCCGGGACAGGCTACGAGCAGTACTTC
TRBD2	TRBJ2-1	few	TRBV29-1	CSVVRAGGQIEQFF	TGCAGCGTTGTACGGGCGGGGGGGCAAATTGAGCAGTTCTTC
.	TRBJ1-4	.	TRBV29-1	CSVEVGAGEKLFF	TGCAGCGTTGAAGTGGGGGCTGGGGAAAAACTGTTTTTT
.	TRBJ1-2	once	TRBV20-1	CSAVITSAWGYTF	TGCAGTGCAGTCATAACTTCTGCCTGGGGCTACACCTTC
.	TRBJ1-2	few	TRBV27	CASSLSGQPNGYTF	TGTGCCAGCAGTTTGAGTGGACAGCCTAATGGCTACACCTTC
TRBD1	TRBJ2-1	few	TRBV6-4	CASSRTGLYDEQFF	TGTGCCAGCAGTCGGACAGGGTTATACGATGAGCAGTTCTTC
.	TRBJ2-5	.	TRBV27	CASSFSPRAETQYF	TGTGCCAGCAGTTTCAGCCCGCGGGCGGAGACCCAGTACTTC
.	TRBJ2-3	few	TRBV29-1	CSVTAGPDTQYF	TGCAGCGTAACGGCTGGCCCAGATACGCAGTATTTT
.	TRBJ1-1	few	TRBV10-3	CAISEFGTRAFF	TGTGCCATCAGTGAATTCGGAACGCGGGCTTTCTTT
.	TRBJ1-2	few	TRBV12-3/TRBV12-4	CASSRYNYGYTF	TGTGCCAGCAGCAGATATAACTATGGCTACACCTTC
.	TRBJ2-3	.	TRBV5-1	CASSSGAFGDTQYF	TGCGCCAGCAGCTCAGGTGCTTTCGGAGATACGCAGTATTTT
.	TRBJ2-1	.	TRBV7-9	CASSQNRGYRRDEQFF	TGTGCCAGCAGCCAAAACCGGGGTTACAGAAGAGATGAGCAGTTCTTC
TRBD2	TRBJ2-5	few	TRBV7-8	CASSLALAGSLYQETQYF	TGTGCCAGCAGCTTAGCGCTAGCGGGGTCTTTGTACCAAGAGACCCAGTACTTC
TRBD1	TRBJ1-1	.	TRBV6-6	CASRSGTGATEAFF	TGTGCCAGCAGGTCCGGGACAGGGGCCACTGAAGCTTTCTTT
.	TRBJ1-1	.	TRBV20-1	CSASLAGRNTEAFF	TGCAGTGCTAGTCTGGCCGGAAGGAACACTGAAGCTTTCTTT
.	TRBJ2-3	.	TRBV9	CASTGGPFGLTDTQYF	TGTGCCAGCACCGGGGGGCCCTTTGGACTCACAGATACGCAGTATTTT
.	TRBJ1-1	few	TRBV7-2	CASSPNPNRGTSEAFF	TGTGCCAGCAGCCCTAACCCAAATAGGGGTACAAGTGAAGCTTTCTTT
.	TRBJ2-2	once	TRBV12-3/TRBV12-4	CASSLVQISNTGELFF	TGTGCCAGCAGTTTAGTTCAAATTTCGAACACCGGGGAGCTGTTTTTT
.	TRBJ1-2	many	TRBV12-3/TRBV12-4	CASSPTRDYGYTF	TGTGCCAGCAGTCCTACTAGGGACTATGGCTACACCTTC
TRBD1	TRBJ1-2	.	TRBV5-5	CARSWAQGASGYTF	TGTGCCCGCAGCTGGGCTCAGGGGGCGAGTGGCTACACCTTC
.	TRBJ2-7	many	TRBV29-1	CSVLSGGYEQYF	TGCAGCGTACTCTCAGGAGGATACGAGCAGTACTTC
TRBD2	TRBJ2-3	few	TRBV29-1	CSAWVAGAFTDTQYF	TGCAGCGCGTGGGTAGCGGGGGCCTTCACAGATACGCAGTATTTT
.	TRBJ2-7	.	TRBV27	CAGSFNQGGKQYF	TGTGCCGGCAGTTTTAACCAAGGAGGGAAGCAGTACTTC
.	TRBJ2-5	.	TRBV28	CASIDPTQETQYF	TGTGCCAGCATCGATCCGACCCAAGAGACCCAGTACTTC
.	TRBJ2-5	few	TRBV7-9	CASSTGGGVGETQYF	TGTGCCAGCAGCACCGGAGGAGGAGTCGGGGAGACCCAGTACTTC
TRBD1	TRBJ2-4	.	TRBV7-2	CASSSQQGAENIQYF	TGTGCCAGCAGTAGCCAACAGGGGGCGGAAAACATTCAGTACTTC
.	TRBJ1-2	.	TRBV7-8	CASSLASGTDGYTF	TGTGCCAGCAGCTTAGCTTCAGGGACGGATGGCTACACCTTC